Below are 32 T cell receptor beta chains sequenced from a single sample in a study of blood T cell repertoires in COVID-19. Method: immunoSEQ multiplex PCR; TCRdb's copy keeps in-frame clones and lacks some. The table includes tens of thousands of clones, 91% detected once. What was sequenced was peripheral blood. The source of these receptors is a woman aged 60 to 75 with active or convalescent COVID-19.

This clone was observed a single time. The chain uses TRBV7-2 and TRBJ2-1; tentative D call: TRBD2 (5 bases). Germline values: CDR1 SGHTA, CDR2 FQGNSA. V lost 0 bases, J lost 7 bases, and 10 bases lay in between. The CDR3 is 14 amino acids. The DNA of the CDR3 is TGTGCCAGCAGCTTAGCCCGGACTGGTAATGAGCAGTTCTTC. The encoded protein is CASSLARTGNEQFF. The complete variable domain, with remaining parts taken from reference TRBV7-2 and TRBJ2-1, reads GAGVSQSPSNKVTEKGKDVELRCDPISGHTALYWYRQSLGQGLEFLIYFQGNSAPDKSGLPSDRFSAERTGGSVSTLTIQRTQQEDSAVYLCASSLARTGNEQFFGPGTRLTVL.

This sequence joins TRBV7-9 and TRBJ1-2; 9 nucleotides align to TRBD1. In germline, CDR1 is SEHNR, CDR2 FQNEAQ (reference sequence). This CDR3 has 14 residues. V was clipped by 8 bases and J by 8 bases; unmatched bases: 12. CDR3 in DNA: TGTGCCAGCGGCTCCCAGGGGACAGGGAACGGCTACACCTTC. Translation: CASGSQGTGNGYTF.

CDR3 sequence reads: CATSDLTSGRVSFNEQFF. The CDR3 region has the DNA TGTGCCACCAGTGATTTGACTAGCGGGAGGGTGAGTTTCAATGAGCAGTTCTTC. V gene TRBV24-1 combines with J gene TRBJ2-1, with 13 bases that match TRBD2. V was pared by 0 bases and J by 6 bases, with 7 bases of the junction left unmatched. CDR1 and CDR2 from the germline V gene are KGHDR and SFDVKD. CDR3 length: 18 residues.

This clone is a singleton in its sample. The chain uses TRBV15 and TRBJ1-2, with D possibly matching TRBD1 (5 bases). V lost 0 bases, J lost 4 bases, and 9 bases lay in between. Germline CDR1 is LNHNV and CDR2 is YYDKDF (reference sequence). The CDR3 runs 14 residues. The CDR3 is CATSREVGLYGYTF. Here the CDR3 DNA reads TGTGCCACCAGCAGAGAGGTGGGGCTCTATGGCTACACCTTC.

The chain uses TRBV7-8 and TRBJ1-5, with TRBD1 matching 7 bases. In germline, CDR1 is SGHVS, CDR2 FQNEAQ. CDR3 length: 14 residues. V lost 3 bases and J lost 4; bases outside the gene matches: 3. In nucleotides, the CDR3 is TGTGCCAGCAGCTTGGGACAGATAAATCAGCCCCAGCATTTT. Protein: CASSLGQINQPQHF.

This clone has just one count. The gene calls are TRBV7-6 and TRBJ1-2; maybe TRBD1 (6 bases). From germline, CDR1 is SGHVS and CDR2 FNYEAQ. The length of the CDR3 is 13 residues. The ends were cut back, 1 base at V and 6 bases at J, with 9 bases in the middle. This CDR3 reads CASSLVGGNGYTF. Written as DNA, the CDR3 is TGTGCCAGCAGCTTAGTAGGGGGTAATGGCTACACCTTC.

The CDR3 sequence is CASSFGTGIGDQPQHF. The CDR3 DNA follows: TGTGCCAGTAGTTTTGGGACAGGGATAGGAGATCAGCCCCAGCATTTT. This chain connects TRBV19 to TRBJ1-5; 9 bases match TRBD1. Germline V gene lookup returns CDR1 LNHDA and CDR2 SQIVND (reference sequence). With 5 bases clipped from V and 5 bases from J, the junction kept 10 bases outside the gene matches. The CDR3 is 16 amino acids.

The V call is TRBV30, the J call TRBJ2-7, with D maybe TRBD1 (6 bases). Germline CDR1 and CDR2: GTSNPN and SVGIG (reference sequence). The V end lost 3 bases, the J end lost 2 bases, and 11 bases lay between the germline ends. The CDR3 covers 13 residues. CDR3 nucleotide sequence: TGTGCCTGGAGGGGCAGGGGACCCTACGAGCAGTACTTC. This codes for CAWRGRGPYEQYF.

V usage is TRBV7-9 and J usage is TRBJ1-4, with a weak D call TRBD1 (5 bases). Per germline, CDR1 SEHNR and CDR2 FQNEAQ (reference sequence). The CDR3 runs 16 residues. V shed 5 bases and J shed 8 bases, with 21 bases lying between them. The CDR3 loop reads CASSQDIGGTGEKLFF. The CDR3 DNA follows: TGTGCCAGCAGCCAAGATATTGGGGGGACGGGGGAAAAACTGTTTTTT. Combining the CDR3 with reference TRBV7-9 and TRBJ1-4 gives the whole variable domain DTGVSQNPRHKITKRGQNVTFRCDPISEHNRLYWYRQTLGQGPEFLTYFQNEAQLEKSRLLSDRFSAERPKGSFSTLEIQRTEQGDSAMYLCASSQDIGGTGEKLFFGSGTQLSVL.

The chain has TRBV7-2 and TRBJ2-2, with D unclear. Germline lookup yields CDR1 SGHTA and CDR2 FQGNSA. V gave up 7 bases and J gave up 4 bases, with 19 bases separating them. CDR3 length equals 16 residues. Here the CDR3 DNA reads TGTGCCAGCACCCCAGGCTGGCTACTCGCCACCGGGGAGCTGTTTTTT. It translates to CASTPGWLLATGELFF.

The J gene is TRBJ2-1, the V gene TRBV6-5, with 7 bases aligning to TRBD1. The trim removed 6 bases at V and 2 bases at J, leaving 4 bases unmatched. The CDR3 totals 14 residues. The germline V gene has CDR1 MNHEY and CDR2 SVGAGI. CDR3 region: CASSQGGPYNEQFF. The CDR3 coding sequence is TGTGCCAGCAGCCAAGGGGGCCCCTACAATGAGCAGTTCTTC.

This clone was picked up a small number of times. The V gene is TRBV30, the J gene TRBJ2-1, with 13 bases identical to TRBD2. This CDR3 has 13 residues. CDR1 is GTSNPN, CDR2 SVGIG, per germline (reference sequence). V gave up 5 bases and J gave up 8 bases; unmatched junction bases: 3. CDR3 coding DNA: TGTGCCTGGGGACTAGCGGGAGCATATGAGCAGTTCTTC. Amino acids: CAWGLAGAYEQFF.

The chain combines TRBV28 with TRBJ1-5, with D maybe TRBD1 (5 bases). V lost 2 bases, J lost 1 base, and 9 bases lay in between. Germline values: CDR1 MDHEN, CDR2 SYDVKM. This CDR3 contains 15 residues. CDR3 sequence reads: CASSLETESNQPQHF. CDR3 nucleotides: TGTGCCAGCAGTTTAGAGACAGAGAGCAATCAGCCCCAGCATTTT.

The chain has TRBV3-1 (or the pseudogene TRBV3-2) and TRBJ2-7; possible D gene TRBD2, 5 bases. Germline CDR1 is LGHDT and CDR2 is YNNKEL (reference sequence). Trimming shortened V by 0 bases and J by 6 bases, and 15 bases separated the two germline ends. CDR3 size: 15 residues. The CDR3 protein is CASSQDPRRTGEQYF. For the CDR3, the DNA is TGTGCCAGCAGCCAAGATCCCCGGAGGACGGGCGAGCAGTACTTC.

This clone was seen only a few times. This chain connects TRBV6-5 to TRBJ1-2; 9 nucleotides align to TRBD1. This CDR3 has 13 residues. The V gene's germline CDR1 is MNHEY and CDR2 SVGAGI. V was pared by 6 bases and J by 4 bases, with 3 bases of the junction left unmatched. The CDR3 sequence is CASRGQGVYGYTF. CDR3 nucleotide sequence: TGTGCCAGCAGGGGACAGGGCGTCTATGGCTACACCTTC.

The chain is built from TRBV18 and TRBJ1-3, with a tentative D call TRBD1 (6 bases). Trimming removed 4 bases from V and 0 bases from J, with 10 bases in between. The CDR3 consists of 15 residues. Germline lookup yields CDR1 KGHSH and CDR2 LQKENI. The CDR3 reads CASSLDRVSGNTIYF. CDR3 in DNA: TGTGCCAGCTCACTGGACAGAGTCTCTGGAAACACCATATATTTT.

The chain is built from TRBV7-2 and TRBJ1-4, with D possibly matching TRBD1 (5 bases). Trimming shortened V by 1 base and J by 10 bases, and 16 bases separated the two germline ends. The CDR3 is 15 amino acids. The germline gives CDR1 SGHTA, CDR2 FQGNSA. The CDR3 spells CASSLGRLGGGKLFF. The DNA of the CDR3 is TGTGCCAGCAGCTTAGGAAGGTTGGGGGGTGGAAAACTGTTTTTT.

J is TRBJ2-6 and V is TRBV27; TRBD1 might be the D (5 bases). Germline V gene data show CDR1 as MNHEY and CDR2 as SMNVEV (reference sequence). V was trimmed by 10 bases and J by 1 base, leaving 11 bases between them. This CDR3 is built from 14 residues. CDR3 nucleotide sequence: TGTGCCACCTCAAAGGGGTCTGGGGCCAACGTCCTGACTTTC. Encoded protein: CATSKGSGANVLTF.

This clone turned up a few times. The V gene is TRBV20-1, the J gene TRBJ1-2; 8 nucleotides match TRBD1. From germline, CDR1 is DFQATT and CDR2 SNEGSKA (reference sequence). The CDR3 consists of 13 residues. V dropped 3 bases and J dropped 4; count of bases not matched to a gene: 4. The CDR3 coding sequence is TGCAGTGCTAGTGACAGGGGAACCTATGGCTACACCTTC. This gives the protein CSASDRGTYGYTF.

V is TRBV28 and J is TRBJ1-3; D remains ambiguous. Germline V gives CDR1 MDHEN, CDR2 SYDVKM. V was cut by 5 bases and J by 4 bases, with 18 bases left in between. This CDR3 region has 16 residues. The CDR3 reads CASSLQEWGGGNTIYF. The CDR3 DNA is TGTGCCAGCAGTCTTCAGGAGTGGGGAGGGGGAAACACCATATATTTT.

The V gene is TRBV6-5, the J gene TRBJ1-4; D not certain. Trimming took off 6 bases at V and 2 bases at J, with 10 bases between the two ends. The CDR3 has 14 residues. Germline V gene data show CDR1 as MNHEY and CDR2 as SVGAGI. The CDR3 DNA reads as TGTGCCAGCAGCCTTGGCGGGACTAATGAAAAACTGTTTTTT. It translates to CASSLGGTNEKLFF.

The chain couples TRBV11-3 to TRBJ2-1; unclear D gene. Per germline, CDR1 SGHNT and CDR2 YENEEA. This CDR3 is built from 16 residues. Deletions cut 1 base from V and 3 bases from J, with 13 bases between. Here the CDR3 reads CASSLGGYINYNEQFF. The CDR3 region has the DNA TGTGCCAGCAGCTTAGGCGGATACATCAACTACAATGAGCAGTTCTTC.

The chain has TRBV5-1 and TRBJ1-1; D may be TRBD1 (5 bases). Trimming removed 3 bases at V and 6 bases at J, with 18 bases between. The CDR3 runs to 15 residues. Germline assignment: CDR1 SGHRS and CDR2 YFSETQ. The CDR3, as DNA: TGCGCCAGCAGCTCGGATATGACCCGACAGCCTGAAGCTTTCTTT. As protein: CASSSDMTRQPEAFF.

V and J are TRBV4-3 and TRBJ2-3, with TRBD2 identical over 11 bases. The length of the CDR3 is 17 residues. V lost 3 bases and J lost 5; bases outside the gene matches: 10. Looked up from germline, CDR1 is LGHNA and CDR2 is YSLEER. This chain's CDR3 is CASSQDLLAGVIDTQYF. CDR3 coding DNA: TGCGCCAGCAGCCAGGACCTACTAGCGGGAGTAATAGATACGCAGTATTTT.

The rearrangement links TRBV30 to TRBJ1-5; no clear D gene. This CDR3 region has 14 residues. Germline CDR1 is GTSNPN and CDR2 is SVGIG (reference sequence). V was trimmed by 4 bases and J by 4 bases, leaving 14 bases between them. The CDR3 nucleotides are TGTGCCTGGACCCAGAGGGTAGGGAATCAGCCCCAGCATTTT. Encoded protein: CAWTQRVGNQPQHF.

This chain joins TRBV28 and TRBJ2-7, with D possibly being TRBD2 (6 bases). The V end was cut by 5 bases, the J end by 9 bases, with 11 bases between. The germline V gene has CDR1 MDHEN and CDR2 SYDVKM. This CDR3 is built from 11 residues. Written as DNA, the CDR3 is TGTGCCAGCAGTCGGAGACTAGGGCAGTACTTC. Its translation is CASSRRLGQYF.

This clone was detected only a few times. The chain uses TRBV19 and TRBJ1-5; 7 nucleotides line up with TRBD1. Trimming took 4 bases from V and 5 from J; bases not matched to a gene: 11. The length of the CDR3 is 16 residues. CDR1 is LNHDA, CDR2 SQIVND, per germline (reference sequence). CDR3 DNA: TGTGCCAGTAGTAGAGAGACAGGGTTTAGTTATCAGCCCCAGCATTTT. It codes for CASSRETGFSYQPQHF.

The rearrangement uses TRBV3-1 (or the pseudogene TRBV3-2) and TRBJ2-1; the D gene is possibly TRBD2 (5 bases). V lost 1 base to trimming and J lost 4 bases, with 8 bases between them. This CDR3 region has 14 residues. Germline assignment: CDR1 LGHDT and CDR2 YNNKEL (reference sequence). CDR3 sequence: CASSQGRIYNEQFF. CDR3 nucleotide sequence: TGTGCCAGCAGCCAAGGGAGGATTTACAATGAGCAGTTCTTC.

The chain links TRBV7-9 to TRBJ2-3; TRBD1 might be the D (5 bases). The CDR3 sequence is 14 residues long. V lost 1 base and J lost 3, with 8 bases in between. From germline, CDR1 is SEHNR and CDR2 FQNEAQ (reference sequence). DNA of the CDR3: TGTGCCAGCAGCTTAGAGGGGCAGACAGATACGCAGTATTTT. Residues: CASSLEGQTDTQYF.

The rearrangement joins TRBV5-1 to TRBJ2-7; TRBD2 matches at 10 bases. V dropped 1 base and J dropped 0; count of bases not matched to a gene: 4. The germline V gene has CDR1 SGHRS and CDR2 YFSETQ. This CDR3 is 16 amino acids long. The CDR3 loop reads CASSLLAGASSYEQYF. The CDR3 DNA reads TGCGCCAGCAGCTTGCTAGCGGGGGCGAGCTCCTACGAGCAGTACTTC.

V usage is TRBV6-5 and J usage is TRBJ2-7; 8 nucleotides agree with TRBD2. The ends lost 2 bases at V and 2 bases at J; junction bases unmatched: 8. This CDR3 comprises 16 residues. Germline V gene lookup returns CDR1 MNHEY and CDR2 SVGAGI. Written as DNA, the CDR3 is TGTGCCAGCAGTTACGCAGTAAGCGGGAGACCCTACGAGCAGTACTTC. Its protein is CASSYAVSGRPYEQYF.

The chain employs TRBV3-1 (or the pseudogene TRBV3-2) and TRBJ1-2; perhaps TRBD1 as D (5 bases). Trimming shortened V by 1 base and J by 6 bases, and 12 bases separated the two germline ends. CDR1 is LGHDT and CDR2 is YNNKEL in the germline V gene (reference sequence). The CDR3 is 14 amino acids. This chain's CDR3 is CASSQGGGTDGYTF. CDR3 sequence (DNA): TGTGCCAGCAGCCAAGGGGGCGGGACGGATGGCTACACCTTC.